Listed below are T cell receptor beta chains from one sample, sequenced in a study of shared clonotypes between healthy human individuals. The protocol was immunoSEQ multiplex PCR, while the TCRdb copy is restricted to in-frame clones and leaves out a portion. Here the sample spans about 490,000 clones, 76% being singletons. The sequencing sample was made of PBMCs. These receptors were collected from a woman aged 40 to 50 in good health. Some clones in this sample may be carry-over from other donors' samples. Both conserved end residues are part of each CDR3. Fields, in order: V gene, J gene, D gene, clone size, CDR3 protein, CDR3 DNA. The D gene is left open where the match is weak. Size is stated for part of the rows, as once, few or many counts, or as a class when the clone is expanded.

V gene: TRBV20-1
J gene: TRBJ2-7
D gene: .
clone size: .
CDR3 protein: CSAREYYEQYF
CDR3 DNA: TGCAGTGCTCGGGAGTACTACGAGCAGTACTTC

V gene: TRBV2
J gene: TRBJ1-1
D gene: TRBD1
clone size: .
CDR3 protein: CASTPRDRPARSTEAFF
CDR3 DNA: TGTGCCAGCACCCCACGGGACAGACCCGCAAGAAGCACTGAAGCTTTCTTT

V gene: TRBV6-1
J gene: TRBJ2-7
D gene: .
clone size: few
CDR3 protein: CASRLFYEQYF
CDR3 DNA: TGTGCCAGTAGACTGTTCTACGAGCAGTACTTC

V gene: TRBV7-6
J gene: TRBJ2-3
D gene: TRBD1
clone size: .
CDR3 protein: CASSYRDRGTVATDTQYF
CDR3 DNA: TGTGCCAGCAGCTACCGGGACAGGGGTACGGTAGCAACAGATACGCAGTATTTT

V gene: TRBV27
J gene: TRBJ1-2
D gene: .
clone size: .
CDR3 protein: CATYGRDNYGYTF
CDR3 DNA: TGTGCCACCTATGGCAGGGATAACTATGGCTACACCTTC

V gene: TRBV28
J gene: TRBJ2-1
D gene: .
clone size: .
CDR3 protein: CASSTDTDNEQFF
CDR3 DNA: TGTGCCAGCAGTACGGACACCGACAATGAGCAGTTCTTC

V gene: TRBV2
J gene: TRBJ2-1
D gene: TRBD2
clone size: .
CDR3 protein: CASSEALQREGRIYEQFF
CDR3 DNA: TGTGCCAGCAGTGAAGCGCTTCAGCGGGAGGGCCGTATATATGAGCAGTTCTTC

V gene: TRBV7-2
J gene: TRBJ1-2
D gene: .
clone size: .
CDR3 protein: CASSLLGGGGYTF
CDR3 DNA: TGTGCCAGCAGCTTATTGGGGGGAGGTGGCTACACCTTC

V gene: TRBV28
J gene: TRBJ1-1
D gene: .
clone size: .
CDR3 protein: CASSWRQVGTEAFF
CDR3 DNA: TGTGCCAGCAGCTGGAGACAGGTTGGCACTGAAGCTTTCTTT

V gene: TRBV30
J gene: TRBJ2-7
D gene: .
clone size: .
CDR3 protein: CAWSVGQGLSNEQYF
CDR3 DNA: TGTGCCTGGAGTGTCGGGCAGGGACTTTCTAACGAGCAGTACTTC

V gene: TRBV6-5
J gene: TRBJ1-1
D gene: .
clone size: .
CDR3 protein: CASRLQGSTEAFF
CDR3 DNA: TGTGCCAGCAGGCTACAAGGGTCCACTGAAGCTTTCTTT

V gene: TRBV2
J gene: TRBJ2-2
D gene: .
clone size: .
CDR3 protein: CASSAATTGELFF
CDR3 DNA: TGTGCCAGCAGTGCAGCTACCACCGGGGAGCTGTTTTTT

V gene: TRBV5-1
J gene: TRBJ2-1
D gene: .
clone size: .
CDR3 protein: CASSLVAASYNEQFF
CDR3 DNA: TGCGCCAGCAGCTTGGTGGCGGCCTCCTACAATGAGCAGTTCTTC

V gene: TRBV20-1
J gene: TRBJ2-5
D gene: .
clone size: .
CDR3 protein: CSARHVETQYF
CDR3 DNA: TGCAGTGCTAGACACGTAGAGACCCAGTACTTC

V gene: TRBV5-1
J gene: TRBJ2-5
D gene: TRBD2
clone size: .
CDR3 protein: CASSSTAGGEETQYF
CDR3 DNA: TGCGCCAGCAGCTCCACTGCGGGAGGTGAGGAGACCCAGTACTTC

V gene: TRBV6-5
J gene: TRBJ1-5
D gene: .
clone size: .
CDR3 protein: CASSALVGENQPQHF
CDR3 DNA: TGTGCCAGCAGTGCCCTGGTCGGAGAGAATCAGCCCCAGCATTTT

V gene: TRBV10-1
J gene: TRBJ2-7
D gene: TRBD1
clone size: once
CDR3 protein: CASAGTGGGNPYEQYF
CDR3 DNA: TGCGCCAGCGCTGGGACAGGGGGAGGAAACCCCTACGAGCAGTACTTC

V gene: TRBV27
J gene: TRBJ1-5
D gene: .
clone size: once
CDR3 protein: CASSLLRNQPQHF
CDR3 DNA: TGTGCCAGCAGTTTATTGAGGAATCAGCCCCAGCATTTT

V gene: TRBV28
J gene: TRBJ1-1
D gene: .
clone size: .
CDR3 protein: CASSLDPNTEAFF
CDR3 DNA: TGTGCCAGCAGTTTGGATCCTAACACTGAAGCTTTCTTT

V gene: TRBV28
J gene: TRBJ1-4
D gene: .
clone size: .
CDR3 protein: CASRLDSVNEKLFF
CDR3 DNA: TGTGCCAGCAGACTGGACAGTGTTAATGAAAAACTGTTTTTT

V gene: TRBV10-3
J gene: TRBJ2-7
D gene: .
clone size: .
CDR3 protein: CAISDVIGHTSQYF
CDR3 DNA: TGTGCCATCAGTGACGTTATAGGGCACACATCGCAGTACTTC

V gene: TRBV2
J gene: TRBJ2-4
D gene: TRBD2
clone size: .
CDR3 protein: CASSLMGREGVDIQYF
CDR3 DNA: TGTGCCAGCTCCCTTATGGGGCGGGAGGGCGTGGACATTCAGTACTTC

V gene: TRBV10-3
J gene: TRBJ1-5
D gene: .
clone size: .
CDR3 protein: CAISEGINSHNQPQHF
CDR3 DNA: TGTGCCATCAGTGAAGGGATAAATAGCCACAATCAGCCCCAGCATTTT

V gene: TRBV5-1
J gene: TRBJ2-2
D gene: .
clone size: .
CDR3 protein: CASSARGDTGELLF
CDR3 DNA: TGCGCCAGCAGTGCTAGAGGAGACACCGGGGAGCTGCTTTTT

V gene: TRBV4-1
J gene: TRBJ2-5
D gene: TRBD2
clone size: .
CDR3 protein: CASSPRTSGMTHAGETQYF
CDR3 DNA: TGCGCCAGCAGCCCCAGGACTAGCGGGATGACCCATGCGGGGGAGACCCAGTACTTC

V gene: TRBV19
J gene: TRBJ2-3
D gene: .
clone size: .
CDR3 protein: CASRVGRGADTQYF
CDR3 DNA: TGTGCCAGTAGGGTGGGCAGGGGAGCAGATACGCAGTATTTT

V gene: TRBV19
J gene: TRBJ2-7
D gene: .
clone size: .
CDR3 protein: CASSFQWADGYEQYF
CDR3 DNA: TGTGCCAGTAGTTTTCAGTGGGCTGACGGATACGAGCAGTACTTC

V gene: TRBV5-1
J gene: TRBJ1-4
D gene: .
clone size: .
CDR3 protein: CASSQTVQANEKLFF
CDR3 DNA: TGCGCCAGCAGCCAGACAGTTCAGGCTAATGAAAAACTGTTTTTT

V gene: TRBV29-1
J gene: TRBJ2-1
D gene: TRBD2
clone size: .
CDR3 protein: CSVRGGTSGSSYNEQFF
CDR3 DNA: TGCAGCGTTAGGGGAGGGACTAGCGGATCCTCCTACAATGAGCAGTTCTTC

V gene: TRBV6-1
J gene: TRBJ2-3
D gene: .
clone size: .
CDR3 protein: CASRNPGLQVDTQYF
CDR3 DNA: TGTGCCAGCAGGAACCCGGGACTCCAAGTAGATACGCAGTATTTT

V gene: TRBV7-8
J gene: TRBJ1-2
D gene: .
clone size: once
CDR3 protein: CASSLSGRSYGYTF
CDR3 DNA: TGTGCCAGCAGCTTAAGCGGGAGAAGCTATGGCTACACCTTC

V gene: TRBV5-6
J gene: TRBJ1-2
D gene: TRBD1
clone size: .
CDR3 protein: CASSSQGYGYTF
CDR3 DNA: TGTGCCAGCAGCTCACAGGGGTATGGCTACACCTTC

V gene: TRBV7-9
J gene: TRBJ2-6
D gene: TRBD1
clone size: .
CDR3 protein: CASSGPGQPSGANVLTF
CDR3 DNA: TGTGCCAGCAGCGGCCCGGGACAGCCCTCTGGGGCCAACGTCCTGACTTTC

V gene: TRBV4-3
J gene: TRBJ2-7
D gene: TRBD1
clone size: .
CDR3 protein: CASSQGDRVGSYEQYF
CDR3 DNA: TGCGCCAGCAGCCAAGGGGACAGGGTCGGATCCTACGAGCAGTACTTC

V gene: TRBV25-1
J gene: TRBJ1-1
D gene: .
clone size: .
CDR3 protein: CASSEGVQGRGTFF
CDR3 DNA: TGTGCCAGCAGTGAAGGGGTCCAGGGGCGCGGAACTTTCTTT

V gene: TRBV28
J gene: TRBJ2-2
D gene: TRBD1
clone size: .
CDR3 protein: CASSLADRGETGELFF
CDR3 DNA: TGTGCCAGCAGTTTAGCTGACAGGGGGGAGACCGGGGAGCTGTTTTTT

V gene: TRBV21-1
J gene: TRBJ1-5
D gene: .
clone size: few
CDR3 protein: CASSFRTRQANLKRTNQPQHF
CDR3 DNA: TGTGCCAGCAGCTTCCGCACACGACAGGCGAATTTGAAACGGACAAATCAGCCCCAGCATTTT

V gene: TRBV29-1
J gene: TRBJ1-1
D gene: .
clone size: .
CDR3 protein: CSVERDSGAFF
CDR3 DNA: TGCAGCGTGGAAAGGGACTCTGGGGCTTTCTTT

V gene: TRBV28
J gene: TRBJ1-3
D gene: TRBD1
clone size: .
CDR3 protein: CASSALRDRVRNTIYF
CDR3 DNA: TGTGCCAGCAGTGCTCTCCGGGACAGGGTGAGAAACACCATATATTTT

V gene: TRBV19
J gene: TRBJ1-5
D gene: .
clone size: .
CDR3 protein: CASSIVGQPQHF
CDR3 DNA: TGTGCCAGTAGTATAGTGGGGCAGCCCCAGCATTTT

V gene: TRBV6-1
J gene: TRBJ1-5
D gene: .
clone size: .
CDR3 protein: CASSDWDKELNQPQHF
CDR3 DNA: TGTGCCAGCAGTGACTGGGACAAGGAGTTAAATCAGCCCCAGCATTTT

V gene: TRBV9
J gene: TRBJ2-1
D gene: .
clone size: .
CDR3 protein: CASSVVGDPYNEQFF
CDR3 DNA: TGTGCCAGCAGCGTAGTAGGGGACCCCTACAATGAGCAGTTCTTC